Below are 20 T cell receptor beta chains sequenced from a single sample in a study of blood T cell repertoires in COVID-19. Produced via immunoSEQ multiplex PCR; TCRdb's table is partial and in-frame only. This repertoire shows 250,000 to 300,000 clones, roughly nine tenths found once; its top ten account for around 3.6%. Sequenced: peripheral blood. Receptors were obtained from a man aged 18-30 years with active or convalescent COVID-19.

The rearrangement joins TRBV5-5 to TRBJ2-6, with TRBD2 as a possible D gene (6 bases). Trimming stripped 2 bases from V and 2 bases from J, with 8 bases between. The CDR3 is 15 residues long. Germline V gene lookup returns CDR1 SGHKS and CDR2 YYEKEE (reference sequence). Here the CDR3 reads CASSLGGAGANVLTF. The CDR3 nucleotides are TGTGCCAGCAGCTTAGGAGGGGCTGGGGCCAACGTCCTGACTTTC.

This clone was detected a few times. This chain connects TRBV10-3 to TRBJ2-5; maybe TRBD2 (6 bases). Per the germline V gene, CDR1 is ENHRY and CDR2 is SYGVKD. V was pared by 10 bases and J by 7 bases, with 19 bases between. There are 13 residues in the CDR3. For the CDR3, the DNA is TGTGCCACGGGAGAAGCTAGTACCGGGACCCAGTACTTC. It encodes CATGEASTGTQYF.

The chain has TRBV19 and TRBJ1-6, with D possibly matching TRBD1 (6 bases). V dropped 3 bases and J dropped 5 bases, with 17 bases sitting between them. Germline V CDR1 and CDR2: LNHDA, SQIVND (reference sequence). There are 17 residues in the CDR3. CDR3 sequence: CASSMGPGAFNNSPLHF. CDR3 in DNA: TGTGCCAGTAGTATGGGGCCAGGGGCCTTTAATAATTCACCCCTCCACTTT.

Notes on this clone: Additional DNA sequences in this sample encode the identical CDR3. The J gene is TRBJ1-1, the V gene TRBV6-2 or TRBV6-3, with 7 bases aligning to TRBD1. The CDR3 runs to 14 residues. V lost 4 bases to trimming and J lost 1 base; unmatched junction nucleotides: 3. Germline values: CDR1 MNHEY, CDR2 SVGEGT. The CDR3 region is CASSSPGGNTEAFF. In DNA form, the CDR3 reads TGTGCCAGCAGTTCGCCAGGGGGGAACACTGAAGCTTTCTTT.

The V and J genes are TRBV5-6 and TRBJ2-3, with 10 bases identical to TRBD2. The germline CDR1 and CDR2 sequences are SGHDT and YYEEEE. CDR3 size: 15 residues. With V trimmed by 5 bases and J by 6 bases, 9 bases remained unmatched. CDR3 bases: TGTGCCAGCAGTTTAAAGCGGGGGGGCCCGGATACGCAGTATTTT. As protein: CASSLKRGGPDTQYF.

The chain combines TRBV5-1 with TRBJ1-1, with D possibly being TRBD1 (6 bases). The V and J ends lost 4 bases and 3 bases respectively, with 16 bases between them. This CDR3 comprises 15 residues. CDR1 SGHRS and CDR2 YFSETQ come from the germline V gene. The CDR3 coding sequence is TGCGCCAGCAGCAGTAGGGGGTTGGCTTACACTGAAGCTTTCTTT. Protein: CASSSRGLAYTEAFF.

The chain combines TRBV3-1 (or the pseudogene TRBV3-2) with TRBJ2-5; TRBD2 matches 8 bases. The CDR3 contains 15 residues. The J segment lost 6 bases and the V segment lost 1 base, leaving 7 bases of the junction unmatched. Germline loops: CDR1 LGHDT, CDR2 YNNKEL (reference sequence). Here the CDR3 reads CASSQGDGGVQTQYF. The CDR3 nucleotides read TGTGCCAGCAGCCAAGGAGACGGGGGGGTACAGACCCAGTACTTC.

The chain links TRBV5-1 to TRBJ2-7, with D maybe TRBD1 (5 bases). Trimming removed 0 bases from V and 1 base from J, with 14 bases in between. The CDR3 sequence is 16 residues long. Germline CDR1 is SGHRS and CDR2 is YFSETQ. CDR3 residues: CASSLEHSGNSYEQYF. The CDR3 region has the DNA TGCGCCAGCAGCTTGGAGCATTCAGGGAATTCCTACGAGCAGTACTTC.

The chain uses TRBV5-8 and TRBJ2-1; 8 nucleotides align to TRBD2. In germline, CDR1 is SGHTS, CDR2 YDEGEE. The ends lost 4 bases at V and 6 bases at J; junction bases unmatched: 12. The CDR3 spans 16 residues. CDR3 sequence reads: CASSITSGRVRNEQFF. CDR3 nucleotides: TGTGCCAGCAGCATCACTAGCGGCCGGGTCCGCAATGAGCAGTTCTTC. The whole variable domain, remainder taken from reference TRBV5-8 and TRBJ2-1, is EAGVTQSPTHLIKTRGQQATLRCSPISGHTSVYWYQQALGLGLQFLLWYDEGEERNRGNFPPRFSGRQFPNYSSELNVNALELEDSALYLCASSITSGRVRNEQFFGPGTRLTVL.

This clone was observed a handful of times. The chain combines TRBV19 with TRBJ1-4, with 8 bases identical to TRBD1. This CDR3 comprises 15 residues. CDR1 LNHDA and CDR2 SQIVND come from the germline V gene (reference sequence). CDR3 protein: CAASPSGTGYEKLFF. CDR3 coding DNA: TGTGCGGCGAGCCCGTCCGGGACAGGATATGAAAAACTGTTTTTT.

J is TRBJ2-2 and V is TRBV6-5, with D unresolved. Germline CDR1 MNHEY, CDR2 SVGAGI. Trimming pared 2 bases from V and 0 bases from J, leaving 4 bases between. The CDR3 runs 14 residues. The CDR3 DNA follows: TGTGCCAGCAGTTACCTCGCGAACACCGGGGAGCTGTTTTTT. This codes for CASSYLANTGELFF.

CDR3 loop: CASSDGTNNEQFF. CDR3 DNA: TGTGCCAGCAGTGACGGGACAAACAATGAGCAGTTCTTC. The chain combines TRBV6-4 with TRBJ2-1, with a tentative D call TRBD1 (6 bases). V shed 2 bases and J shed 5 bases, with 7 bases lying between them. The CDR3 runs to 13 residues. The germline V gene has CDR1 MRHNA and CDR2 SNTAGT.

This rearrangement joins TRBV19 to TRBJ1-4; possible D gene TRBD1, 6 bases. The V and J ends lost 6 bases and 8 bases respectively, with 16 bases between them. CDR3 size: 14 residues. Germline CDR1 LNHDA, CDR2 SQIVND (reference sequence). In DNA form, the CDR3 reads TGTGCCAGTAGAGGGGTACAGGGACGCGAAAAACTGTTTTTT. Amino acids: CASRGVQGREKLFF. Supplemented by reference TRBV19 and TRBJ1-4, the full variable domain reads DGGITQSPKYLFRKEGQNVTLSCEQNLNHDAMYWYRQDPGQGLRLIYYSQIVNDFQKGDIAEGYSVSREKKESFPLTVTSAQKNPTAFYLCASRGVQGREKLFFGSGTQLSVL.

The chain combines TRBV6-5 with TRBJ1-2, with TRBD1 matching over 7 bases. This CDR3 is built from 13 residues. V gave up 5 bases and J gave up 4 bases; unmatched junction bases: 4. Germline CDR1 is MNHEY and CDR2 is SVGAGI. CDR3 sequence: CASSLQGSYGYTF. The CDR3 DNA is TGTGCCAGCAGTCTACAGGGGTCCTATGGCTACACCTTC.

Here the CDR3 DNA reads TGTGCCAGCAGCTTAGGGACTAGCGGGAGTGGGTTGGAGCAGTTCTTC. Translated: CASSLGTSGSGLEQFF. J is TRBJ2-1 and V is TRBV7-2; 13 bases map to TRBD2. The CDR3 covers 16 residues. Germline V CDR1 and CDR2: SGHTA, FQGNSA. Trimming removed 1 base from V and 10 bases from J; junction bases left unmatched: 7.

The rearrangement uses TRBV30 and TRBJ1-2, with D possibly matching TRBD1 (6 bases). Deletions cut 4 bases from V and 7 bases from J, with 22 bases between. CDR3 length: 15 amino acids. Germline CDR1 is GTSNPN and CDR2 is SVGIG (reference sequence). The CDR3 sequence: CAWTTTAGDWGGYTF. CDR3 nucleotide sequence: TGTGCCTGGACTACAACGGCAGGGGATTGGGGTGGCTACACCTTC.

The gene calls are TRBV6-6 and TRBJ2-7, with TRBD1 matching 8 bases. Losses at the gene ends were 7 bases for V and 4 bases for J; bases not matched to a gene: 3. Looked up from germline, CDR1 is MNHNY and CDR2 is SVGAGI (reference sequence). The CDR3 is 12 amino acids. The chain's CDR3 is CASNTGGYEQYF. CDR3 DNA: TGTGCCAGCAACACAGGGGGTTACGAGCAGTACTTC.

This sequence joins TRBV4-3 and TRBJ2-2, with D unresolved. The CDR3 spans 14 residues. V lost 0 bases to trimming and J lost 5 bases, with 7 bases between them. Germline values: CDR1 LGHNA, CDR2 YSLEER. This chain's CDR3 is CASSQDSRTGELFF. The CDR3 nucleotides are TGCGCCAGCAGCCAAGATTCCCGGACCGGGGAGCTGTTTTTT.

V gene TRBV14 combines with J gene TRBJ2-3, with D maybe TRBD1 (5 bases). Trimming removed 0 bases at V and 0 bases at J, with 10 bases between. CDR1 is SGHDN and CDR2 is FVKESK in the germline V gene. The CDR3 loop spans 16 amino acids. CDR3 coding DNA: TGTGCCAGCAGCCAAGATAGGGGCCCTAGCACAGATACGCAGTATTTT. Protein sequence: CASSQDRGPSTDTQYF. The whole variable domain, filled in from reference TRBV14 and TRBJ2-3, reads EAGVTQFPSHSVIEKGQTVTLRCDPISGHDNLYWYRRVMGKEIKFLLHFVKESKQDESGMPNNRFLAERTGGTYSTLKVQPAELEDSGVYFCASSQDRGPSTDTQYFGPGTRLTVL.

The V and J genes are TRBV7-9 and TRBJ1-4, with a weak D call TRBD1 (6 bases). V was shortened by 5 bases and J by 3 bases, with 19 bases between the two germline ends. This CDR3 comprises 17 residues. Germline V CDR1 and CDR2: SEHNR, FQNEAQ (reference sequence). Here the CDR3 reads CASSDRDTRGANEKLFF. The CDR3 nucleotides read TGTGCCAGCAGCGACCGGGACACCCGGGGGGCTAATGAAAAACTGTTTTTT.